This T cell receptor (beta chain) was found in a study of blood T cell repertoires in COVID-19. Study as a whole: Sources were T cells, B-cell-depleted T cells, or PBMCs; the material itself was cDNA or gDNA.

As processed by the authors: Counts of nucleated cells, estimated from reference gene primer amplification, were obtained. The protocol was immunoSEQ multiplex PCR, while the TCRdb copy is restricted to in-frame clones and leaves out a portion. D and trimming come from the DNA, and the V and J calls and clone size come from that table. The table has under 300,000 clones, 65% to 90% seen once. The CDR3 has 13 amino acids. Germline CDR1 reads LGHDT; CDR2 reads YNNKEL (reference sequence). Deletions cut 4 bases from V and 4 bases from J, with 10 bases between. Resolution of symptoms, clearance, or two negative PCRs was present in recovered Cohort 3 donors.

This clonotype was obtained from a man younger than 30 who had recovered from COVID-19. The V call is TRBV3-1 (or the pseudogene TRBV3-2), the J call TRBJ1-1, with D perhaps matching TRBD1 (5 bases). Input material: PBMCs or T cells enriched from blood (not recorded which). The CDR3 sequence: CASSPSDSTEAFF. CDR3 coding DNA: TGTGCCAGCAGCCCCTCAGACAGCACTGAAGCTTTCTTT.